A selection of T cell receptor beta chains follows, all from one sample in a study of control samples from healthy donors and cancer patients. The protocol was immunoSEQ multiplex PCR, while the TCRdb copy is restricted to in-frame clones and leaves out a portion. The top ten hold approximately 1.4% of the sample, which has 170,000 or so clones, around 91% seen once. Sequences were obtained from blood. These receptors were taken from a woman between 50 and 59 years old in good health. Each CDR3 is given with its conserved first and last residue. Each record gives: V gene, D gene, clone size, J gene, CDR3 protein, CDR3 DNA. D genes are given only for firm matches. Clone size, where shown, is once, few, many, or a class for clones that have expanded.

v_call: TRBV5-1; d_call: -; clone_size: -; j_call: TRBJ2-2; cdr3_aa: CASSLGSSNTGELFF; cdr3_nt: TGCGCCAGCAGCTTAGGGAGTTCAAACACCGGGGAGCTGTTTTTT
v_call: TRBV7-9; d_call: -; clone_size: once; j_call: TRBJ1-2; cdr3_aa: CASSFRDTTRLNYGYTF; cdr3_nt: TGTGCCAGCAGTTTCCGGGACACGACTCGTCTTAACTATGGCTACACCTTC
v_call: TRBV19; d_call: -; clone_size: -; j_call: TRBJ1-2; cdr3_aa: CASSPRAASPYGYTF; cdr3_nt: TGTGCCAGTAGTCCACGGGCGGCAAGTCCCTATGGCTACACCTTC
v_call: TRBV5-5; d_call: TRBD1; clone_size: -; j_call: TRBJ1-2; cdr3_aa: CASRPTGGAYGYTF; cdr3_nt: TGTGCCAGCAGACCTACAGGGGGAGCGTATGGCTACACCTTC
v_call: TRBV5-4; d_call: -; clone_size: few; j_call: TRBJ1-4; cdr3_aa: CASSEGRWAGEKLFF; cdr3_nt: TGTGCCAGCAGCGAAGGTCGGTGGGCGGGAGAAAAACTGTTTTTT
v_call: TRBV9; d_call: -; clone_size: -; j_call: TRBJ2-2; cdr3_aa: CASSGTGLFNTGELFF; cdr3_nt: TGTGCCAGCAGCGGAACAGGGTTATTCAACACCGGGGAGCTGTTTTTT
v_call: TRBV7-9; d_call: -; clone_size: few; j_call: TRBJ2-7; cdr3_aa: CASSREYEQYF; cdr3_nt: TGTGCCAGCAGCCGGGAATACGAGCAGTACTTC
v_call: TRBV7-8; d_call: -; clone_size: -; j_call: TRBJ2-7; cdr3_aa: CASSALYEQYF; cdr3_nt: TGTGCCAGCAGCGCACTATACGAGCAGTACTTC
v_call: TRBV12-3/TRBV12-4; d_call: -; clone_size: -; j_call: TRBJ2-4; cdr3_aa: CASSLNKNIQYF; cdr3_nt: TGTGCCAGCAGCTTAAACAAAAACATTCAGTACTTC
v_call: TRBV30; d_call: -; clone_size: -; j_call: TRBJ1-6; cdr3_aa: CAWSRGYNSPLHF; cdr3_nt: TGTGCCTGGAGTAGGGGTTATAATTCACCCCTCCACTTT
v_call: TRBV7-9; d_call: -; clone_size: -; j_call: TRBJ1-2; cdr3_aa: CASSFSNLRDGGGYTF; cdr3_nt: TGTGCCAGCAGCTTTTCCAACCTAAGGGATGGTGGTGGCTACACCTTC
v_call: TRBV21-1; d_call: -; clone_size: -; j_call: TRBJ1-3; cdr3_aa: CASSNFSPNTIYF; cdr3_nt: TGTGCCAGCAGCAATTTTAGTCCAAACACCATATATTTT
v_call: TRBV7-3; d_call: -; clone_size: -; j_call: TRBJ2-5; cdr3_aa: CASSPDGRVSETQYF; cdr3_nt: TGTGCCAGCAGCCCTGACGGGAGAGTGAGTGAGACCCAGTACTTC
v_call: TRBV5-6; d_call: -; clone_size: once; j_call: TRBJ1-2; cdr3_aa: CASSLFGSGDPYGYTF; cdr3_nt: TGTGCCAGCAGCTTGTTTGGTTCAGGGGACCCCTATGGCTACACCTTC
v_call: TRBV5-1; d_call: -; clone_size: -; j_call: TRBJ2-1; cdr3_aa: CASSLDRSNEQFF; cdr3_nt: TGCGCCAGCAGCTTGGACAGGAGCAATGAGCAGTTCTTC
v_call: TRBV23-1; d_call: TRBD2; clone_size: -; j_call: TRBJ2-7; cdr3_aa: CASILAASSYEQYF; cdr3_nt: TGCGCCAGCATTCTAGCGGCAAGCTCCTACGAGCAGTACTTC
v_call: TRBV12-3/TRBV12-4; d_call: -; clone_size: -; j_call: TRBJ1-2; cdr3_aa: CASSYGYGYTF; cdr3_nt: TGTGCCAGCAGTTACGGTTATGGCTACACCTTC
v_call: TRBV28; d_call: TRBD1; clone_size: -; j_call: TRBJ1-1; cdr3_aa: CASTYGTGGPLNTEAFF; cdr3_nt: TGTGCCAGCACGTACGGGACAGGGGGCCCTCTGAACACTGAAGCTTTCTTT
v_call: TRBV4-2; d_call: -; clone_size: -; j_call: TRBJ2-1; cdr3_aa: CASSQDNRGRNNEQFF; cdr3_nt: TGTGCCAGCAGCCAAGATAATCGGGGACGCAATAATGAGCAGTTCTTC
v_call: TRBV12-3/TRBV12-4; d_call: -; clone_size: -; j_call: TRBJ1-3; cdr3_aa: CASSLGTYTIYF; cdr3_nt: TGTGCCAGCAGTTTAGGGACCTACACCATATATTTT
v_call: TRBV2; d_call: -; clone_size: -; j_call: TRBJ1-1; cdr3_aa: CASSGGPANTEAFF; cdr3_nt: TGTGCCAGCAGTGGGGGGCCAGCGAACACTGAAGCTTTCTTT
v_call: TRBV29-1; d_call: -; clone_size: -; j_call: TRBJ1-1; cdr3_aa: CSALKNTEAFF; cdr3_nt: TGCAGCGCATTAAAGAACACTGAAGCTTTCTTT
v_call: TRBV5-1; d_call: -; clone_size: -; j_call: TRBJ2-1; cdr3_aa: CASSFGYEQFF; cdr3_nt: TGCGCCAGCAGCTTCGGGTATGAGCAGTTCTTC
v_call: TRBV7-8; d_call: -; clone_size: -; j_call: TRBJ1-5; cdr3_aa: CASSSLGGSNQPQHF; cdr3_nt: TGTGCCAGCAGCTCGCTAGGGGGTAGCAATCAGCCCCAGCATTTT
v_call: TRBV5-5; d_call: TRBD2; clone_size: -; j_call: TRBJ2-3; cdr3_aa: CASSSGTSGGAWVDTQYF; cdr3_nt: TGTGCCAGCAGCTCCGGGACTAGCGGGGGGGCCTGGGTAGATACGCAGTATTTT
v_call: TRBV5-4; d_call: -; clone_size: -; j_call: TRBJ1-2; cdr3_aa: CASSFETEAYGYTF; cdr3_nt: TGTGCCAGCAGCTTTGAGACGGAGGCCTATGGCTACACCTTC
v_call: TRBV25-1; d_call: TRBD1; clone_size: -; j_call: TRBJ1-4; cdr3_aa: CASSSGQGGDEKLFF; cdr3_nt: TGTGCCAGCAGTTCGGGACAGGGTGGGGACGAAAAACTGTTTTTT
v_call: TRBV4-1; d_call: TRBD2; clone_size: -; j_call: TRBJ2-1; cdr3_aa: CASSQDIGGSRAEQFF; cdr3_nt: TGCGCCAGCAGCCAAGATATCGGCGGGAGTAGGGCTGAGCAGTTCTTC